The T cell receptor beta chain under discussion was sequenced for a study of blood T cell repertoires in COVID-19. V lost 1 base to trimming and J lost 0 bases; unmatched junction nucleotides: 4. The CDR3 has 18 amino acids. Per the germline V gene, CDR1 is MDHEN and CDR2 is SYDVKM. As originally analysed: For nucleated cells, counts were estimated from reference gene primer amplification. Sequencing used immunoSEQ multiplex PCR; TCRdb keeps in-frame clones, though not all of them. D and trimming come from the DNA, and the V and J calls and clone size come from that table. The sample carries 200,000 or so clones, just under 85% recorded once. Patients from Seattle were sampled longitudinally, starting during active infection.

Sequences were obtained from peripheral blood. V is TRBV28 and J is TRBJ2-3, with 13 bases identical to TRBD2. The TCR was taken from a man in his 60s with COVID-19, enrolled during active disease. The DNA for the CDR3 is TGTGCCAGCAGTTTATCGACTAGCGGGAGGCCTAGCACAGATACGCAGTATTTT. This translates into CASSLSTSGRPSTDTQYF.